These 10 T cell receptor beta chains share one sample of origin, sequenced in a study of T cell repertoires in ileal Crohn's disease. The table came from immunoSEQ multiplex PCR; TCRdb's copy has only in-frame clones and leaves some out. The data contain some 10,000 clones, about 81% of them singletons. The time point denotes: neoterminal ileum biopsy at postoperative endoscopy, about 6 months after surgery. Sequencing input: ileal tissue. These receptors all stem from an adult with Crohn's disease.

This clone is labeled as medium-sized. The chain links TRBV13 to TRBJ2-2; 9 bases agree with TRBD2. This CDR3 has 17 residues. The germline gives CDR1 PRHDT, CDR2 FYEKMQ (reference sequence). V lost 0 bases, J lost 6 bases, and 8 bases stayed unmatched. DNA of the CDR3: TGTGCCAGCAGCTTAGGATTAGCGGGGGACTATCCCGGGGAGCTGTTTTTT. Protein product: CASSLGLAGDYPGELFF.

This chain uses TRBV7-9 with TRBJ1-5, with D perhaps matching TRBD1 (6 bases). Trimming shortened V by 4 bases and J by 4 bases, and 11 bases separated the two germline ends. The CDR3 spans 14 residues. Germline V gene sequence: CDR1 SEHNR, CDR2 FQNEAQ (reference sequence). CDR3 coding DNA: TGTGCCAGCAGCTCTGGGGGCGGAAATCAGCCCCAGCATTTT. It codes for CASSSGGGNQPQHF.

This clone was seen a handful of times. V usage is TRBV4-3 and J usage is TRBJ2-7, with TRBD1 identical over 8 bases. This CDR3 has 16 amino acids. CDR1 is LGHNA, CDR2 YSLEER, per germline. V lost 0 bases and J lost 3; bases outside the gene matches: 7. CDR3 bases: TGCGCCAGCAGCCAAGATTTCGGCACAGGGGGCTACGAGCAGTACTTC. Its translation: CASSQDFGTGGYEQYF.

The V and J genes are TRBV5-1 and TRBJ2-2; 7 bases match TRBD2. With V trimmed by 7 bases and J by 1 base, 7 bases remained unmatched. In germline, CDR1 is SGHRS, CDR2 YFSETQ. The CDR3 is made up of 15 amino acids. CDR3 nucleotides: TGCGCCAGCGAGGGCAGCGGGGTGAACACCGGGGAGCTGTTTTTT. Protein sequence: CASEGSGVNTGELFF.

The chain recombines TRBV2 with TRBJ1-5; 8 positions agree with TRBD1. The CDR3 is made up of 16 amino acids. Germline loops: CDR1 SNHLY, CDR2 FYNNEI. Losses at the gene ends were 3 bases for V and 1 base for J; bases not matched to a gene: 5. As DNA, the CDR3 is TGTGCCAGCAGTGAGCAGGGGGCTTCGAGCAATCAGCCCCAGCATTTT. Translated: CASSEQGASSNQPQHF.

This rearrangement joins TRBV27 to TRBJ2-7; D perhaps matches TRBD2 (6 bases). The V end was cut by 8 bases, the J end by 2 bases, with 10 bases between. Germline V gives CDR1 MNHEY, CDR2 SMNVEV (reference sequence). The length of the CDR3 is 12 residues. DNA of the CDR3: TGTGCCAGCCGGGGGTTTGCCTACGAGCAGTACTTC. Its protein product is CASRGFAYEQYF.

The chain links TRBV18 to TRBJ2-1, with D perhaps matching TRBD1 (6 bases). The CDR3 is 13 residues long. Per the germline V gene, CDR1 is KGHSH and CDR2 is LQKENI. With 3 bases removed from V and 5 bases from J, the gap between germline ends came to 8 bases. The CDR3: CASSPGQNNEQFF. CDR3 DNA: TGTGCCAGCTCACCCGGACAGAACAATGAGCAGTTCTTC.

The CDR3 region has the DNA TGTGCCAGCTCACTTACCGAGGGGGCGAGTCAGCCCCAGCATTTT. Protein: CASSLTEGASQPQHF. The gene calls are TRBV18 and TRBJ1-5; TRBD1 matches at 7 bases. CDR3 size: 15 residues. Germline lookup yields CDR1 KGHSH and CDR2 LQKENI. V lost 4 bases and J lost 6; bases outside the gene matches: 9.

This clone was observed a handful of times. V gene TRBV27 combines with J gene TRBJ1-2, with 9 bases that match TRBD1. The CDR3 is 13 amino acids. CDR1 is MNHEY, CDR2 SMNVEV, per germline (reference sequence). V was pared by 5 bases and J by 9 bases, with 7 bases of the junction left unmatched. The CDR3 DNA reads as TGTGCCAGCAGTGTAACCGGGACAGGGAGCTACACCTTC. Its protein is CASSVTGTGSYTF.

This clone appeared a few times. The chain combines TRBV19 with TRBJ1-1; no reliable D call. In germline, CDR1 is LNHDA, CDR2 SQIVND (reference sequence). The ends were cut back, 3 bases at V and 1 base at J, with 6 bases in the middle. The length of the CDR3 is 13 residues. In nucleotides, the CDR3 is TGTGCCAGTAGTATGGGGAGGAACACTGAAGCTTTCTTT. Translated, it gives CASSMGRNTEAFF.